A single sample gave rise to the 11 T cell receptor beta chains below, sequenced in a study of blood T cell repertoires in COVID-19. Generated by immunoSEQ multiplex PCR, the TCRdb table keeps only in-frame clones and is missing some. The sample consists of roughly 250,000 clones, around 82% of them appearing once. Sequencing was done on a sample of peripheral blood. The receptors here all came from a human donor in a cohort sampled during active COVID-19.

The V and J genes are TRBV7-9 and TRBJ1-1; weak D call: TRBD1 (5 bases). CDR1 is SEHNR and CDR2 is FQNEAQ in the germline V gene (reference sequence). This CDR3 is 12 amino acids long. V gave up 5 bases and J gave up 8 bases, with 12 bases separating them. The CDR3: CASSLMGPEAFF. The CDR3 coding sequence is TGTGCCAGCAGCCTTATGGGGCCCGAAGCTTTCTTT.

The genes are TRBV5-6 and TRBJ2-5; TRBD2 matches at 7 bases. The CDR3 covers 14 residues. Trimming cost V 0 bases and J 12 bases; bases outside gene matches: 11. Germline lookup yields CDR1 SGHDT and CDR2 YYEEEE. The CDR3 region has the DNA TGTGCCAGCAGCTTGGAGGGTCTAGCGGAAGGAGAGTACTTC. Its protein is CASSLEGLAEGEYF.

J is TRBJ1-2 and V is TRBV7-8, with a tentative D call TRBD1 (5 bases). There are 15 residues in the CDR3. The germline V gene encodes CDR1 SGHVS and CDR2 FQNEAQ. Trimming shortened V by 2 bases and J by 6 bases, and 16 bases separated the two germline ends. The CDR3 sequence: CASSLSLGGNNGYTF. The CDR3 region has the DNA TGTGCCAGCAGCTTATCGCTGGGGGGGAACAATGGCTACACCTTC.

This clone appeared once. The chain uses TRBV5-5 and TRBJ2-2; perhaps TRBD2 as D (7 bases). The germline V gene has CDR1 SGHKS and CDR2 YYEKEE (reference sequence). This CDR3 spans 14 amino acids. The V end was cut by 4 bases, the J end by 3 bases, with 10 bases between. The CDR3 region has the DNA TGTGCCAGCAGCAGGGGGGGCGACACCGGGGAGCTGTTTTTT. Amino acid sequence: CASSRGGDTGELFF.

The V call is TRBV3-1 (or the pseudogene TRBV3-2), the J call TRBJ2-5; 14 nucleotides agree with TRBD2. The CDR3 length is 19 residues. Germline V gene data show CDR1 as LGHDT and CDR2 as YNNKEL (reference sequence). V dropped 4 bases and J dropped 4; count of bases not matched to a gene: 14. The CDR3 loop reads CASSPPRPTSGGAGETQYF. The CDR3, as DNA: TGTGCCAGCAGCCCCCCCCGCCCGACTAGCGGGGGGGCTGGAGAGACCCAGTACTTC.

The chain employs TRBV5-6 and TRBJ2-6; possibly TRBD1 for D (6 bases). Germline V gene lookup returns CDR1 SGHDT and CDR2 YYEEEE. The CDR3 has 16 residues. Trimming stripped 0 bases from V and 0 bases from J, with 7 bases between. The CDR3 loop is CASSLGTASGANVLTF. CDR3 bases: TGTGCCAGCAGCTTGGGGACAGCCTCTGGGGCCAACGTCCTGACTTTC.

The CDR3 DNA reads as TGTGCCAGCAGCCCCATGACCGGGACAGGGATTCCCTACGAGCAGTACTTC. Residues: CASSPMTGTGIPYEQYF. This chain connects TRBV5-8 to TRBJ2-7, with TRBD1 matching over 9 bases. Germline CDR1 and CDR2: SGHTS and YDEGEE. The CDR3 runs to 17 residues. Trimming removed 4 bases from V and 2 bases from J; junction bases left unmatched: 13. Filled out from reference TRBV5-8 and TRBJ2-7, the complete variable domain reads EAGVTQSPTHLIKTRGQQATLRCSPISGHTSVYWYQQALGLGLQFLLWYDEGEERNRGNFPPRFSGRQFPNYSSELNVNALELEDSALYLCASSPMTGTGIPYEQYFGPGTRLTVT.

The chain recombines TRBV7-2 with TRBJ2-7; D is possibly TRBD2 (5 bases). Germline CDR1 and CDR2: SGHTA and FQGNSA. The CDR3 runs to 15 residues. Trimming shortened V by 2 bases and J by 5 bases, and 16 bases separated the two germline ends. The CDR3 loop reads CASSLLRGTVNEQYF. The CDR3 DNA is TGTGCCAGCAGCTTACTACGGGGAACGGTGAACGAGCAGTACTTC. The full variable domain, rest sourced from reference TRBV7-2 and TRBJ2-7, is GAGVSQSPSNKVTEKGKDVELRCDPISGHTALYWYRQSLGQGLEFLIYFQGNSAPDKSGLPSDRFSAERTGGSVSTLTIQRTQQEDSAVYLCASSLLRGTVNEQYFGPGTRLTVT.

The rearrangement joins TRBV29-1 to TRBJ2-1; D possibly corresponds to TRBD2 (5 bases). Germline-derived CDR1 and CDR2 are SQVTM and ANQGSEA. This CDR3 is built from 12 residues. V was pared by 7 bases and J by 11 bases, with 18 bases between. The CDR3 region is CSAISGLNQQFF. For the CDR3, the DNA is TGCAGCGCTATATCAGGACTGAACCAGCAGTTCTTC.

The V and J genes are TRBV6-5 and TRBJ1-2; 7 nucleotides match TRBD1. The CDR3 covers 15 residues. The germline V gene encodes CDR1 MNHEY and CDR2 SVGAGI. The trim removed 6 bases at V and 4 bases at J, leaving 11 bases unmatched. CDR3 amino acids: CASRFHRGRVYGYTF. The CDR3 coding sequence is TGTGCCAGCAGATTTCACAGGGGCCGGGTCTATGGCTACACCTTC.

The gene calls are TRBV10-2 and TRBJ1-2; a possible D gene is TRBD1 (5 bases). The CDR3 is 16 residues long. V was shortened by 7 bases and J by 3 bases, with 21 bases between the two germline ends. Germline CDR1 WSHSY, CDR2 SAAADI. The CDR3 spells CASTRGAGVIDYGYTF. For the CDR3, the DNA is TGCGCCAGCACCCGAGGGGCGGGGGTGATAGACTATGGCTACACCTTC.